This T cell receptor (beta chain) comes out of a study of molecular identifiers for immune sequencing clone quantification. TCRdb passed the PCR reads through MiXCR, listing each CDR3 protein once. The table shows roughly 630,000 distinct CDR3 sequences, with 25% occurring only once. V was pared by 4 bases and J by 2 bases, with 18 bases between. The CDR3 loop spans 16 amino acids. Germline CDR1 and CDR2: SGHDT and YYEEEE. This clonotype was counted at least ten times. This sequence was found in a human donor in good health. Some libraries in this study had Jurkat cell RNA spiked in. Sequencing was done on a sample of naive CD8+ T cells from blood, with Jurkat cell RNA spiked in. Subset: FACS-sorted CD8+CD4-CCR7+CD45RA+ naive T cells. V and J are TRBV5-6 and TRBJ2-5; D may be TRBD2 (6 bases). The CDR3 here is CASSEGGAALQETQYF. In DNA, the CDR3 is TGTGCCAGCAGCGAAGGAGGGGCGGCCCTTCAAGAGACCCAGTACTTC.